This TCR beta chain was sequenced for a study of CD8 T cells in Susac syndrome. Whole-study results and caveats: The study admitted that it had a relatively small number of individuals in its TCR sequencing and HLA analysis.

On this clonotype itself: Its antigen is unidentified.

Sequencing targeted TCR beta in T cells from blood (CD8+ and CD4+). Random hexamers primed reverse transcription of roughly 0.5 to 1 ug RNA. The CDR3 of TCR beta was amplified by immunoSEQ multiplex PCR across 54 Vbeta and 13 Jbeta. TCRdb reprocessed the immunoSEQ multiplex PCR reads via MiXCR and lists one record per CDR3 protein. Seen here are 130,000 or so distinct CDR3 sequences, 90% to 95% observed once, and the top ten hold under 0.25%. The V gene lost 2 bases and the J gene lost 1 base, with 9 bases spanning the gap. CDR3 size: 14 residues. CDR1 is SQVTM, CDR2 ANQGSEA, per germline. The specimen was CD8+ T cells from PBMCs. This sequence was found in a human donor with multiple sclerosis. J is TRBJ2-1 and V is TRBV29-1, with D unresolved. The CDR3: CSVELYGSYNEQFF. The CDR3 nucleotides read TGCAGCGTTGAATTGTACGGGTCCTACAATGAGCAGTTCTTC.